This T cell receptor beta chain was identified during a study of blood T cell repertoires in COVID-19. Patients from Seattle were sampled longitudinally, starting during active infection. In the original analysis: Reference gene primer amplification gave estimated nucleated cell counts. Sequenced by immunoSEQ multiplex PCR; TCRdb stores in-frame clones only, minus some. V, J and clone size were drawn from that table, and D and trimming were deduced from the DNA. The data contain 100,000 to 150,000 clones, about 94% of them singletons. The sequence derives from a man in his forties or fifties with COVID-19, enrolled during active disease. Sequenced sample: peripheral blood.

CDR3 amino acids: CASRASGSQYF. Here the CDR3 DNA reads TGTGCCAGCAGAGCTAGCGGGAGTCAGTACTTC. The chain joins TRBV6-5 to TRBJ2-7, with TRBD2 matching 10 bases. CDR3 length equals 11 residues. Germline CDR1 MNHEY, CDR2 SVGAGI. Trimming at V came to 6 bases and at J to 10 bases, leaving 3 bases not matched to a gene.